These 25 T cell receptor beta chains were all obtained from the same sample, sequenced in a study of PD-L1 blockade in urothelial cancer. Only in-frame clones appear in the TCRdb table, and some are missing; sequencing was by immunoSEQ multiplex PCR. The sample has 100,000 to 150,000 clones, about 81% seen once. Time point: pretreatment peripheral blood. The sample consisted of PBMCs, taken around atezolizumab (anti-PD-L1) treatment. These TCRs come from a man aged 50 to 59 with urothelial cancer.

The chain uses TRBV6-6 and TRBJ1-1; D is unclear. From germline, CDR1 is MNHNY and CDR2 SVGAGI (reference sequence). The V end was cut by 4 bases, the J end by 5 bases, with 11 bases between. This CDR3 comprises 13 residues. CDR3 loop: CASSWSGWTEAFF. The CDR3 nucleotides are TGTGCCAGCAGTTGGTCGGGGTGGACTGAAGCTTTCTTT.

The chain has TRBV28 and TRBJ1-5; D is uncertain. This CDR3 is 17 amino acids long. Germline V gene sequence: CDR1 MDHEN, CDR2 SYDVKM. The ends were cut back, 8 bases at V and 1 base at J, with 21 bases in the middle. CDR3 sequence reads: CASPINFGYRSNQPQHF. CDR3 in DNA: TGTGCCAGCCCCATAAATTTCGGGTATCGGAGCAATCAGCCCCAGCATTTT.

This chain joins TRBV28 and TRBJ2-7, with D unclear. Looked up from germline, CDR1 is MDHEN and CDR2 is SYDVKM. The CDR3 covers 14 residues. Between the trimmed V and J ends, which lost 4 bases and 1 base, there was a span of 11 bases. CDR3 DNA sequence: TGTGCCAGCAGTTCCCTGGTCCGGTCCTACGAGCAGTACTTC. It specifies CASSSLVRSYEQYF.

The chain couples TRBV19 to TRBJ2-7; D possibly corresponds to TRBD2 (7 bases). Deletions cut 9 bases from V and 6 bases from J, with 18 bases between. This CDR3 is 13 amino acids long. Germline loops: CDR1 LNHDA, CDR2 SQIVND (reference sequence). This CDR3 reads CASGGQGPGEQYF. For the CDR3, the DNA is TGTGCCAGCGGGGGGCAGGGTCCTGGCGAGCAGTACTTC.

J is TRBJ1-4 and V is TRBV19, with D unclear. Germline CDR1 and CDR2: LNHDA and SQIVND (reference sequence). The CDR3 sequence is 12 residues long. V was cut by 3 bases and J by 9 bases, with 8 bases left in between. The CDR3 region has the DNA TGTGCCAGTAGTATCGGAGGGAAAAAACTGTTTTTT. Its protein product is CASSIGGKKLFF.

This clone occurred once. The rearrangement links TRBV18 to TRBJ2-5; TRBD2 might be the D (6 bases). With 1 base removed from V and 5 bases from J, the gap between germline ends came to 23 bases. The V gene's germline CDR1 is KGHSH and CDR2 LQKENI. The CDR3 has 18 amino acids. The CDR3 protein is CASSPRPPQGLVRETQYF. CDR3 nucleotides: TGTGCCAGCTCACCACGACCCCCGCAGGGACTCGTACGGGAGACCCAGTACTTC.

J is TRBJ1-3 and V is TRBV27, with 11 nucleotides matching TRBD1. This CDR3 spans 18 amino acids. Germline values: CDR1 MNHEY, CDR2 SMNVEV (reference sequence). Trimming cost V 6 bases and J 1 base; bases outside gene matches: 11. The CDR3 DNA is TGTGCCAGCAGCCCCGGAGGGACAGGGGGAATTTCTGGAAACACCATATATTTT. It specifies CASSPGGTGGISGNTIYF.

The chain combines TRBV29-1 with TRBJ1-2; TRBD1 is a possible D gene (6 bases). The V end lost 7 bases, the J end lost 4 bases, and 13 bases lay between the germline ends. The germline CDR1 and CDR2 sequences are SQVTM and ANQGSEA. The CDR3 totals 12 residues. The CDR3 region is CSAGGGVYGYTF. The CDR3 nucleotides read TGCAGCGCCGGAGGGGGGGTCTATGGCTACACCTTC.

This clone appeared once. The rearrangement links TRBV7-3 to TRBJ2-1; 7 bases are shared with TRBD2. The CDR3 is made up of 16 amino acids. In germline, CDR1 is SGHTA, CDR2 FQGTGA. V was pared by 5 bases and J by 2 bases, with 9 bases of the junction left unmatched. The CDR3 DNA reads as TGTGCCAGCAGCCTACGGGGCGGGAGCGCCTACAATGAGCAGTTCTTC. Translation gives CASSLRGGSAYNEQFF.

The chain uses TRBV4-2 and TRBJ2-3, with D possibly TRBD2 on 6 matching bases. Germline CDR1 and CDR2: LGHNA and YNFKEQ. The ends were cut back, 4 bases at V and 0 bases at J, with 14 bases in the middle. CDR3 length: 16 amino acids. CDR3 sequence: CASSRPWGTSTDTQYF. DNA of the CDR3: TGTGCCAGCAGCCGCCCTTGGGGGACTAGCACAGATACGCAGTATTTT.

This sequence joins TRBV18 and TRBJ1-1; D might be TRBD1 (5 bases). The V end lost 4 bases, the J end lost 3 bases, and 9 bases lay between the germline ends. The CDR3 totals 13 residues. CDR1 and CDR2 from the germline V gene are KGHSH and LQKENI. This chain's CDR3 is CASSQQVYTEAFF. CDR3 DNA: TGTGCCAGCTCACAACAGGTGTACACTGAAGCTTTCTTT.

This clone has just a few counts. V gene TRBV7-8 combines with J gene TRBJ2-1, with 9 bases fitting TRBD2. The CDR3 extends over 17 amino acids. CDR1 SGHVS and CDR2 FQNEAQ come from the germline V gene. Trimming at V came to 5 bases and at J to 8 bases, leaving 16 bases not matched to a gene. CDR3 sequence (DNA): TGTGCCAGCAGCCCGGGGATTAGCGGGAGATCGGTGGATGAGCAGTTCTTC. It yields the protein CASSPGISGRSVDEQFF.

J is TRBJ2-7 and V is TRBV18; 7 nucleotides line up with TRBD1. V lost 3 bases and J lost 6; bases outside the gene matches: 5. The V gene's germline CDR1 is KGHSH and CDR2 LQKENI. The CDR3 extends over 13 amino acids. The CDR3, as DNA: TGTGCCAGCTCACCCGGGACAGTAAGCGAGCAGTACTTC. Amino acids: CASSPGTVSEQYF.

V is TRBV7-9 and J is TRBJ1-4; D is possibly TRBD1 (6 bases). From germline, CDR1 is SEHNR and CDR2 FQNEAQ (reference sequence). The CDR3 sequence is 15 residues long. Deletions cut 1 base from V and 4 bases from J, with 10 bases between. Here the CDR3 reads CASSLGKDSNEKLFF. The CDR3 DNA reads TGTGCCAGCAGCTTAGGGAAGGACAGTAATGAAAAACTGTTTTTT.

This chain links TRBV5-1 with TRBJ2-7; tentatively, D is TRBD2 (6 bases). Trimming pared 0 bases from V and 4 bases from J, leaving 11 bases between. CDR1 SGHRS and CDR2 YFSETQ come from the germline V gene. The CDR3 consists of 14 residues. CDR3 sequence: CASSLASGGYEQYF. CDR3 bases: TGCGCCAGCAGCTTGGCCTCCGGGGGATACGAGCAGTACTTC.

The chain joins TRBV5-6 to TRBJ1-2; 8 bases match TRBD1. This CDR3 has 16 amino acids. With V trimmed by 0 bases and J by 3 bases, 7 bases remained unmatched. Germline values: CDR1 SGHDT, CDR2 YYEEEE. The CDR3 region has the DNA TGTGCCAGCAGCTTGGAACAGGGGGGTTTCGACTATGGCTACACCTTC. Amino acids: CASSLEQGGFDYGYTF. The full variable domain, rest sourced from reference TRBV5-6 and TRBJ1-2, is DAGVTQSPTHLIKTRGQQVTLRCSPKSGHDTVSWYQQALGQGPQFIFQYYEEEERQRGNFPDRFSGHQFPNYSSELNVNALLLGDSALYLCASSLEQGGFDYGYTFGSGTRLTVV.

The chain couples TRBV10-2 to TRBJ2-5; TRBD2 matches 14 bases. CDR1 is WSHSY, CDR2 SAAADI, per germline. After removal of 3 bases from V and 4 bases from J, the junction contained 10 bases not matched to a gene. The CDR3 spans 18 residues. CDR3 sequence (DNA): TGCGCCAGCAGTGAAGGGACTAGCGGGAGAATTATAGGAGAGACCCAGTACTTC. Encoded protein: CASSEGTSGRIIGETQYF.

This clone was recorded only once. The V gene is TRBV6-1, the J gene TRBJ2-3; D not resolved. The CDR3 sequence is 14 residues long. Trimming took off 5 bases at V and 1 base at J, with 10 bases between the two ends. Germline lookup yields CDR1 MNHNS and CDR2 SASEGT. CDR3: CASSRLDGTDTQYF. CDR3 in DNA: TGTGCCAGCAGTAGGCTAGATGGCACAGATACGCAGTATTTT.

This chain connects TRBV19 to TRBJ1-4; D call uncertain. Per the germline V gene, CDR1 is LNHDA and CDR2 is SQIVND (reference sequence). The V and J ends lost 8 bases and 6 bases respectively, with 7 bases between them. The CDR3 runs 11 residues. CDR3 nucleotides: TGTGCCAGTGCCTATGATGAAAAACTGTTTTTT. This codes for CASAYDEKLFF.

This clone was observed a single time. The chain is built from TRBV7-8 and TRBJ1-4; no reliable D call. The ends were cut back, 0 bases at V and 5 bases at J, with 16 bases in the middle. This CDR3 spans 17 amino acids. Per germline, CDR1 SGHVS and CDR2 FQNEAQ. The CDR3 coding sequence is TGTGCCAGCAGCTTAGCCTTCCAGGTCAACCGAAATGAAAAACTGTTTTTT. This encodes CASSLAFQVNRNEKLFF.

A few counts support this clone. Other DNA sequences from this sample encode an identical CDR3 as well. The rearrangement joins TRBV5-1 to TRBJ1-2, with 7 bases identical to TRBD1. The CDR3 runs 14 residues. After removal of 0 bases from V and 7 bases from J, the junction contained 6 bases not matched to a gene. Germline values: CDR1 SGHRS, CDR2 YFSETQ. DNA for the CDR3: TGCGCCAGCAGCTTGGGAGACAGGGCGGGTGGCTACACCTTC. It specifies CASSLGDRAGGYTF.

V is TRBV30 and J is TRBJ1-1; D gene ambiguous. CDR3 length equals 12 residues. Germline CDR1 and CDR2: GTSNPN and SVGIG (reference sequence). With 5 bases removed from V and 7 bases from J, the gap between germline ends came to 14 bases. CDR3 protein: CAWSGAVGEAFF. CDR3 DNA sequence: TGTGCCTGGTCCGGAGCGGTGGGTGAAGCTTTCTTT.

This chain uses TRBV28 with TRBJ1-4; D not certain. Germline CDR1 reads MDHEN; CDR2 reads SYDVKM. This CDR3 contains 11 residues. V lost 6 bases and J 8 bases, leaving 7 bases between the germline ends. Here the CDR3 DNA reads TGTGCCAGCAGCGCTCGGGAAAAACTGTTTTTT. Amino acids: CASSAREKLFF.

DNA for the CDR3: TGTGCCAGCAGAGCCGGGGGTGGGGCTAACTATGGCTACACCTTC. Protein: CASRAGGGANYGYTF. V usage is TRBV6-5 and J usage is TRBJ1-2; D is perhaps TRBD1 (5 bases). Germline-derived CDR1 and CDR2 are MNHEY and SVGAGI. The CDR3 contains 15 residues. Trimming pared 6 bases from V and 0 bases from J, leaving 14 bases between.

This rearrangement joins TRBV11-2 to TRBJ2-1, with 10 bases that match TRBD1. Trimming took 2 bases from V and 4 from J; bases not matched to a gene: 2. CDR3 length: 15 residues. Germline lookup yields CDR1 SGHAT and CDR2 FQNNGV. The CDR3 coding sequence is TGTGCCAGCAGCTTACGGACAGGGGGATACAATGAGCAGTTCTTC. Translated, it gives CASSLRTGGYNEQFF.